A single sample is the source of the 18 T cell receptor beta chains below, sequenced in a study of T cells in Graves' hyperthyroidism and ophthalmopathy. RNA transcripts yielded amplified TCR beta CDR3 regions. An initial round of RT-PCR targeting the TCR CDR3 relied on the HTBI primer set. TCRdb ran MiXCR on the multiplex PCR reads and lists one entry per CDR3 protein. The table lists hundreds of thousands of distinct CDR3 sequences, roughly a third of them singletons. Sequenced: blood. Receptors were obtained from a middle-aged woman with Graves' hyperthyroidism.

At least ten counts were recorded for this clonotype. The chain has TRBV10-3 and TRBJ2-7; D is undetermined. In germline, CDR1 is ENHRY, CDR2 SYGVKD. The germline V and J ends were trimmed by 0 bases and 1 base, with 4 bases remaining between them. The CDR3 has 13 amino acids. CDR3 loop: CAISESPSYEQYF. DNA of the CDR3: TGTGCCATCAGTGAGTCTCCATCCTACGAGCAGTACTTC.

This clonotype was picked up many times. V is TRBV29-1 and J is TRBJ2-5, with 7 bases aligning to TRBD1. This CDR3 is built from 12 residues. Germline V gene sequence: CDR1 SQVTM, CDR2 ANQGSEA. V lost 4 bases, J lost 4 bases, and 3 bases stayed unmatched. CDR3 nucleotides: TGCAGCGTTGCTGGACAGGCAGAGACCCAGTACTTC. It codes for CSVAGQAETQYF.

This rearrangement joins TRBV14 to TRBJ2-2; TRBD2 is a possible D gene (6 bases). There are 15 residues in the CDR3. Germline values: CDR1 SGHDN, CDR2 FVKESK. The V end was cut by 3 bases, the J end by 4 bases, with 12 bases between. The CDR3: CASSHIGLSTGELFF. In DNA, the CDR3 is TGTGCCAGCAGCCATATCGGACTATCCACCGGGGAGCTGTTTTTT.

Details on this clonotype: With a much larger clone just one base away, this may be a read error. V gene TRBV7-2 combines with J gene TRBJ1-6, with D perhaps TRBD1 (5 bases). The ends were cut back, 4 bases at V and 0 bases at J, with 13 bases in the middle. The CDR3 totals 17 residues. Germline loops: CDR1 SGHTA, CDR2 FQGNSA. The CDR3, as DNA: TGTGCCAGCAGCTCGCCGACAGTTGTCTCCTATAATTCACCCCTCCACTTT. It is translated as CASSSPTVVSYNSPLHF.

This clonotype has ten or more counts. This rearrangement joins TRBV19 to TRBJ2-7; 8 nucleotides agree with TRBD1. The germline CDR1 and CDR2 sequences are LNHDA and SQIVND (reference sequence). This CDR3 is 15 amino acids long. The V and J ends lost 7 bases and 4 bases, in that order; junction bases with no gene match: 12. The DNA of the CDR3 is TGTGCCAGTACTGCGACCGACAGGGGTAGATACGAGCAGTACTTC. It encodes CASTATDRGRYEQYF.

This clonotype was observed at least ten times. The gene calls are TRBV29-1 and TRBJ2-2; D is possibly TRBD1 (6 bases). The germline V gene encodes CDR1 SQVTM and CDR2 ANQGSEA. The CDR3 length is 14 residues. V was cut by 5 bases and J by 5 bases, with 15 bases left in between. The DNA for the CDR3 is TGCAGCGTTCGACAGGATTTAGCGACCGGGGAGCTGTTTTTT. It yields the protein CSVRQDLATGELFF.

Many counts were recorded for this clonotype. The J gene is TRBJ2-7, the V gene TRBV19; the D gene could be TRBD1 or TRBD2 (7 bases each). Germline V CDR1 and CDR2: LNHDA, SQIVND (reference sequence). CDR3 length equals 13 residues. Trimming left V 4 bases short and J 5 bases short, with 12 bases between. CDR3 residues: CASSTGGEHEQYF. CDR3 coding DNA: TGTGCCAGTAGTACAGGGGGGGAACACGAGCAGTACTTC.

The table lists this clonotype with many counts. At one of its ends the junction is not consistent with the germline gene, which may arise from a read error. J is TRBJ1-1 and V is TRBV10-2; D ambiguous. Germline CDR1 reads WSHSY; CDR2 reads SAAADI. The CDR3 sequence is 12 residues long. The DNA for the CDR3 is TGTGCCAGCAGAGGGTCGACCACTGAAGCTTTCTTT. It specifies CASRGSTTEAFF.

This clonotype was seen many times. This chain connects TRBV6-6 to TRBJ1-2; D is unresolved. Germline CDR1 and CDR2: MNHNY and SVGAGI (reference sequence). Trimming took off 5 bases at V and 4 bases at J, with 8 bases between the two ends. The CDR3 runs 12 residues. As DNA, the CDR3 is TGTGCCAGCAGTGAGGACGGCTATGGCTACACCTTC. It translates to CASSEDGYGYTF.

This clonotype showed up many times. The chain links TRBV7-9 to TRBJ2-7; D tentatively reads TRBD1 or TRBD2 (6 bases each). Per germline, CDR1 SEHNR and CDR2 FQNEAQ (reference sequence). Trimming took 2 bases from V and 0 from J, leaving 20 bases between them. The CDR3 length is 18 residues. This CDR3 is CASSLSQRRGLPSYEQYF. The CDR3 nucleotides read TGTGCCAGCAGCTTAAGTCAACGCAGGGGACTCCCCTCCTACGAGCAGTACTTC.

The table lists this clonotype with many counts. The chain has TRBV19 and TRBJ1-5; no definite D call. CDR1 and CDR2 from the germline V gene are LNHDA and SQIVND (reference sequence). Between the trimmed V and J ends, which lost 2 bases and 5 bases, there was a span of 19 bases. The length of the CDR3 is 17 residues. CDR3 sequence (DNA): TGTGCCAGTAGTATACGTGGCTACTCCGACTGGCATCAGCCCCAGCATTTT. Its translation: CASSIRGYSDWHQPQHF.

V is TRBV24-1 and J is TRBJ2-3; perhaps TRBD2 as D (5 bases). This CDR3 region has 17 residues. From germline, CDR1 is KGHDR and CDR2 SFDVKD. Trimming stripped 1 base from V and 4 bases from J, with 17 bases between. CDR3 sequence reads: CATSDLGGPPSADTQYF. In DNA, the CDR3 is TGTGCCACCAGTGATTTAGGAGGTCCCCCGAGTGCAGATACGCAGTATTTT.

This clonotype was counted at least ten times. V usage is TRBV20-1 and J usage is TRBJ1-4; the D is unclear. This CDR3 comprises 13 residues. Germline-derived CDR1 and CDR2 are DFQATT and SNEGSKA (reference sequence). Trimming shortened V by 2 bases and J by 8 bases, and 12 bases separated the two germline ends. The CDR3 region is CSARSLEEEKLFF. CDR3 nucleotide sequence: TGCAGTGCTAGATCCCTGGAGGAGGAAAAACTGTTTTTT.

CDR3 in DNA: TGCGCCAGCAGGCCCCGTTCAGCGGTTAAGAAAGAGACCCAGTACTTC. Translated, it gives CASRPRSAVKKETQYF. V and J are TRBV4-1 and TRBJ2-5, with D possibly being TRBD2 (5 bases). CDR1 and CDR2 from the germline V gene are MGHRA and YSYEKL. This CDR3 spans 16 amino acids. The germline V and J ends were trimmed by 6 bases and 3 bases, with 20 bases remaining between them.

This clonotype was observed many times. The genes are TRBV10-2 and TRBJ1-1; 9 nucleotides line up with TRBD1. This CDR3 spans 14 amino acids. Germline CDR1 WSHSY, CDR2 SAAADI. V dropped 6 bases and J dropped 7; count of bases not matched to a gene: 9. The CDR3 protein is CASRAGQGSVEAFF. CDR3 nucleotide sequence: TGCGCCAGCAGGGCGGGACAGGGAAGTGTTGAAGCTTTCTTT.

This clonotype was detected ten times or more. The chain couples TRBV5-1 to TRBJ1-1; D perhaps matches TRBD1 (5 bases). This CDR3 has 16 residues. Germline V gene sequence: CDR1 SGHRS, CDR2 YFSETQ. Trimming shortened V by 4 bases and J by 5 bases, and 21 bases separated the two germline ends. As DNA, the CDR3 is TGCGCCAGCAGCATTTACCGCCAGGGAAGACCGACTGAAGCTTTCTTT. It translates to CASSIYRQGRPTEAFF.

This clonotype was detected once. One end of the junction does not line up with germline, which may come from a read error. The chain employs TRBV19 and TRBJ2-6, with 7 bases lining up with TRBD2. Germline V gene lookup returns CDR1 LNHDA and CDR2 SQIVND (reference sequence). This CDR3 has 19 amino acids. DNA of the CDR3: TGTGCCAGCAGTAGGGCCGGGGAGGGACGAATCTCTGGGGCCAACGTCCTGACTTTC. It codes for CASSRAGEGRISGANVLTF.

V is TRBV12-3 or TRBV12-4 and J is TRBJ1-4; D is undetermined. The V and J ends lost 6 bases and 4 bases respectively, with 15 bases between them. The CDR3 runs 15 residues. The CDR3 protein is CASSPRWGLNEKLFF. The CDR3 coding sequence is TGTGCCAGCAGCCCAAGATGGGGTCTTAATGAAAAACTGTTTTTT.